These 25 T cell receptor beta chains originate from one sample sequenced in a study of spatial heterogeneity in lung cancer. TCRdb recomputed calls from the 5' RACE reads with MiXCR, one row per CDR3 protein. The sample shows about 38,000 distinct CDR3 sequences, 6.5% to 9% of them seen only once. Time point: sample taken at primary tumor resection. The material was PBMCs, obtained at surgery. These receptors originate from a male donor with early-stage non-small cell lung cancer.

At least ten counts were recorded for this clonotype. This sequence joins TRBV14 and TRBJ2-3; TRBD2 might be the D (6 bases). This CDR3 has 17 residues. The V end was cut by 1 base, the J end by 0 bases, with 14 bases between. Looked up from germline, CDR1 is SGHDN and CDR2 is FVKESK. The DNA of the CDR3 is TGTGCCAGCAGCCAAGTGGGAGGCGTATCTAGCACAGATACGCAGTATTTT. It translates to CASSQVGGVSSTDTQYF.

This clonotype has a handful of counts. This chain connects TRBV4-3 to TRBJ2-1, with unresolved D. V lost 0 bases to trimming and J lost 0 bases, with 3 bases between them. The CDR3 contains 14 residues. Looked up from germline, CDR1 is LGHNA and CDR2 is YSLEER. CDR3 coding DNA: TGCGCCAGCAGCCAAGATGACTCCTACAATGAGCAGTTCTTC. It yields the protein CASSQDDSYNEQFF.

Ten or more counts support this clonotype. CDR3 DNA: TGCGCCAGCAGCCCGATGGGCCTCTCGGGTCAGCCCCAGCATTTT. Translating gives CASSPMGLSGQPQHF. The chain recombines TRBV5-1 with TRBJ1-5; D is ambiguous. This CDR3 has 15 amino acids. V lost 4 bases and J 6 bases, leaving 17 bases between the germline ends. Germline-derived CDR1 and CDR2 are SGHRS and YFSETQ.

This clonotype occurred many times. The chain recombines TRBV4-2 with TRBJ2-7; no clear D gene. The V gene lost 1 base and the J gene lost 4 bases, with 5 bases spanning the gap. The germline V gene encodes CDR1 LGHNA and CDR2 YNFKEQ. The CDR3 contains 12 residues. The CDR3 loop reads CASSQGVYEQYF. DNA of the CDR3: TGTGCCAGCAGCCAAGGGGTTTACGAGCAGTACTTC.

The chain carries TRBV30 and TRBJ1-2; a possible D gene is TRBD1 (6 bases). The V end lost 1 base, the J end lost 9 bases, and 12 bases lay between the germline ends. The CDR3 totals 12 residues. Germline assignment: CDR1 GTSNPN and CDR2 SVGIG (reference sequence). This chain's CDR3 is CAWSGDTQSYTF. For the CDR3, the DNA is TGTGCCTGGAGTGGGGACACGCAGAGCTACACCTTC.

This clonotype was recorded at least ten times. The V gene is TRBV10-3, the J gene TRBJ2-5; perhaps TRBD1 as D (6 bases). Germline V gene data show CDR1 as ENHRY and CDR2 as SYGVKD. Trimming stripped 3 bases from V and 4 bases from J, with 12 bases between. This CDR3 region has 14 residues. The CDR3 here is CAISESVQGETQYF. CDR3 bases: TGTGCCATCAGTGAATCTGTACAGGGAGAGACCCAGTACTTC.

At least ten counts were recorded for this clonotype. The J gene is TRBJ2-3, the V gene TRBV29-1; 12 bases map to TRBD2. The V gene's germline CDR1 is SQVTM and CDR2 ANQGSEA. The CDR3 totals 14 residues. The J segment lost 6 bases and the V segment lost 7 bases, leaving 8 bases of the junction unmatched. CDR3 loop: CSAPTSGGRDTQYF. In DNA form, the CDR3 reads TGCAGCGCTCCGACTAGCGGGGGCCGGGATACGCAGTATTTT.

In its sample, this clonotype was seen many times. The chain couples TRBV20-1 to TRBJ2-4, with D tentatively TRBD1 or TRBD2 (5 bases each). Looked up from germline, CDR1 is DFQATT and CDR2 is SNEGSKA (reference sequence). V was clipped by 1 base and J by 0 bases, with 19 bases between them. CDR3 length equals 18 residues. The CDR3 protein is CSARVQPSTGTAKNIQYF. The DNA for the CDR3 is TGCAGTGCTAGAGTCCAACCTTCAACCGGGACAGCCAAAAACATTCAGTACTTC.

This clonotype was seen ten or more times. This chain joins TRBV4-1 and TRBJ2-6, with unresolved D. Trimming left V 1 base short and J 0 bases short, with 10 bases between. CDR3 length: 17 amino acids. CDR1 is MGHRA, CDR2 YSYEKL, per germline. The CDR3: CASSQVLRTSGANVLTF. The CDR3, as DNA: TGCGCCAGCAGCCAAGTCCTCAGGACCTCTGGGGCCAACGTCCTGACTTTC.

This clonotype was observed at least ten times. V is TRBV7-2 and J is TRBJ1-1; possible D gene TRBD1, 6 bases. CDR1 is SGHTA and CDR2 is FQGNSA in the germline V gene. V lost 1 base to trimming and J lost 1 base, with 16 bases between them. This CDR3 has 17 amino acids. CDR3 loop: CASSLGQEATPNTEAFF. For the CDR3, the DNA is TGTGCCAGCAGCTTAGGACAGGAGGCGACACCGAACACTGAAGCTTTCTTT. Full variable domain (rest looked up from reference TRBV7-2 and TRBJ1-1): GAGVSQSPSNKVTEKGKDVELRCDPISGHTALYWYRQSLGQGLEFLIYFQGNSAPDKSGLPSDRFSAERTGGSVSTLTIQRTQQEDSAVYLCASSLGQEATPNTEAFFGQGTRLTVV.

There are many counts of this clonotype. The V gene is TRBV29-1, the J gene TRBJ2-5; D unclear. Germline V gene lookup returns CDR1 SQVTM and CDR2 ANQGSEA. Trimming cost V 3 bases and J 7 bases, with 6 bases left between them. The CDR3 is 10 amino acids. The CDR3 region is CSVERGTQYF. The CDR3 DNA follows: TGCAGCGTTGAGCGAGGGACCCAGTACTTC.

This clonotype was counted at least ten times. The chain combines TRBV7-2 with TRBJ2-3; 8 nucleotides line up with TRBD2. The CDR3 is made up of 14 amino acids. With 7 bases clipped from V and 1 base from J, the junction kept 4 bases outside the gene matches. Per the germline V gene, CDR1 is SGHTA and CDR2 is FQGNSA. This chain's CDR3 is CASKGSGGTDTQYF. The CDR3 DNA follows: TGTGCCAGCAAAGGTAGCGGGGGCACAGATACGCAGTATTTT.

The genes are TRBV5-6 and TRBJ2-7, with D perhaps TRBD1 (6 bases). Trimming stripped 0 bases from V and 5 bases from J, with 15 bases between. The germline V gene has CDR1 SGHDT and CDR2 YYEEEE. This CDR3 spans 15 amino acids. The CDR3 DNA reads TGTGCCAGCAGCTTGGTCAAGGGGGAGATAAACGAGCAGTACTTC. Its translation: CASSLVKGEINEQYF.

This clonotype was recorded only once. A clone one base away is much larger, so this may be a read error. The chain has TRBV15 and TRBJ2-3; unclear D gene. From germline, CDR1 is LNHNV and CDR2 YYDKDF (reference sequence). The CDR3 spans 17 residues. The CDR3 is CASSRDRKQKITDTQYF. The CDR3 DNA follows: TGTGCCTCCAGCAGAGATCGTAAACAAAAGATCACAGATACGCAGTATTTT.

This sequence joins TRBV11-3 and TRBJ1-1; D is ambiguous. The V gene lost 5 bases and the J gene lost 3 bases, with 16 bases spanning the gap. CDR1 is SGHNT, CDR2 YENEEA, per germline. The CDR3 has 15 residues. The CDR3 bases are TGTGCCAGCAGCCCCTTGGACGGATCGGACACTGAAGCTTTCTTT. This translates into CASSPLDGSDTEAFF.

Details on this clonotype: This clone may be a read error of a much larger clone one base away. The CDR3 region has the DNA TGTGCCGGCAGCTTCGGTACGTTTGGCACTGAAGCTTTCTTT. It encodes CAGSFGTFGTEAFF. The chain has TRBV7-8 and TRBJ1-1, with unresolved D. CDR3 size: 14 residues. Germline loops: CDR1 SGHVS, CDR2 FQNEAQ.

With regard to this clonotype: A read error may explain this, as a much larger clone is one base away. The V gene is TRBV4-3, the J gene TRBJ2-3; possible D gene TRBD1, 5 bases. The CDR3 covers 17 residues. Germline lookup yields CDR1 LGHNA and CDR2 YSLEER. CDR3 sequence: CASSQDRGSSRADMQYF. The CDR3 nucleotides read TGCGCCAGCAGCCAAGATCGTGGCAGCTCCAGGGCAGATATGCAGTATTTT.

At least ten counts were recorded for this clonotype. The chain combines TRBV20-1 with TRBJ2-7; 7 bases are a match to TRBD1. This CDR3 spans 14 amino acids. Germline V CDR1 and CDR2: DFQATT, SNEGSKA (reference sequence). The J segment lost 0 bases and the V segment lost 3 bases, leaving 5 bases of the junction unmatched. The DNA for the CDR3 is TGCAGTGCTAGGGGACAGTCCCGCTCCTACGAGCAGTACTTC. It translates to CSARGQSRSYEQYF.

The chain is built from TRBV20-1 and TRBJ1-1; TRBD1 aligns across 7 bases. The V gene end was trimmed by 6 bases and the J gene end by 5 bases; junction bases not matched to a gene: 9. Looked up from germline, CDR1 is DFQATT and CDR2 is SNEGSKA (reference sequence). The CDR3 runs to 13 residues. The DNA for the CDR3 is TGCAGTGCCATGAGGGGGCCGGGTACTGAAGCTTTCTTT. Residues: CSAMRGPGTEAFF.

The V and J genes are TRBV20-1 and TRBJ2-3, with D possibly being TRBD1 (5 bases). CDR1 is DFQATT, CDR2 SNEGSKA, per germline (reference sequence). The V end lost 3 bases, the J end lost 6 bases, and 13 bases lay between the germline ends. The CDR3 is 13 amino acids. CDR3 amino acids: CSARSLGRDTQYF. DNA for the CDR3: TGCAGTGCTAGGTCGTTGGGGCGGGATACGCAGTATTTT.

With respect to this clonotype: A much more abundant neighbour one base away suggests this may be a read error. This chain joins TRBV4-2 and TRBJ2-1; TRBD2 might be the D (5 bases). Per germline, CDR1 LGHNA and CDR2 YNFKEQ. CDR3 length equals 13 residues. The CDR3 loop is CASRQGGYNEQFF. The CDR3, as DNA: TGTGCCAGCAGACAAGGCGGGTACAATGAGCAGTTCTTC.

This clonotype was seen at least ten times. The chain is built from TRBV5-5 and TRBJ2-5, with TRBD1 matching over 11 bases. Germline lookup yields CDR1 SGHKS and CDR2 YYEKEE (reference sequence). V dropped 0 bases and J dropped 5; count of bases not matched to a gene: 6. The CDR3 has 16 residues. This CDR3 reads CASSLGRTGGAETQYF. DNA of the CDR3: TGTGCCAGCAGCTTGGGGCGGACAGGGGGCGCCGAGACCCAGTACTTC.

The chain recombines TRBV27 with TRBJ2-3; the D is unclear. CDR1 and CDR2 (germline): MNHEY, SMNVEV (reference sequence). The CDR3 covers 15 residues. V was cut by 3 bases and J by 0 bases, with 10 bases left in between. The CDR3 DNA is TGTGCCAGCAGTTTGGCCACCAAGAGCACAGATACGCAGTATTTT. This translates into CASSLATKSTDTQYF.

This clonotype was recorded a few times. This chain connects TRBV11-3 to TRBJ2-7, with TRBD2 matching 12 bases. The CDR3 extends over 14 amino acids. V dropped 5 bases and J dropped 6; count of bases not matched to a gene: 5. Germline CDR1 SGHNT, CDR2 YENEEA. CDR3 in DNA: TGTGCCAGCAGCAAAGGACTAGCGGGAAGCGAGCAGTACGTC. This encodes CASSKGLAGSEQYV.

This clonotype turned up a few times. The V and J genes are TRBV10-3 and TRBJ2-3; 8 bases match TRBD2. V lost 3 bases and J lost 1; bases outside the gene matches: 3. Germline V gene sequence: CDR1 ENHRY, CDR2 SYGVKD. This CDR3 is 15 amino acids long. The DNA for the CDR3 is TGTGCCATCAGTGAAGCGGGGGCCCGCACAGATACGCAGTATTTT. It codes for CAISEAGARTDTQYF.